These 30 T cell receptor beta chains were sequenced from one sample in a study of blood T cell repertoires in COVID-19 (dated by TCRdb to 2020 to 2021). The protocol used for the library was the immunoSEQ multiplex PCR assay. Not all clones reach the TCRdb copy of this immuneACCESS table, which keeps in-frame sequences only. Checked studies attribute under half of the gap to unresolved V genes and leave the rest unexplained. Within this sample are around 150,000 clones, with around 83% of them counted one time only. The top ten hold 1% to 1.2% of the sample. Sequenced: peripheral blood. All receptors derive from a man in his forties or fifties with acute or convalescent COVID-19.

The genes are TRBV4-1 and TRBJ1-2; D remains ambiguous. The V gene lost 2 bases and the J gene lost 8 bases, with 12 bases spanning the gap. The germline CDR1 and CDR2 sequences are MGHRA and YSYEKL. The CDR3 covers 13 residues. The CDR3 nucleotides read TGCGCCAGCAGCCAAAGCCCCGGTCGGGGCTACACCTTC. It specifies CASSQSPGRGYTF.

V is TRBV29-1 and J is TRBJ2-3; 8 nucleotides align to TRBD2. J was trimmed by 1 base and V by 7 bases; bases with no gene match: 7. CDR1 and CDR2 from the germline V gene are SQVTM and ANQGSEA. The CDR3 sequence is 14 residues long. CDR3 sequence (DNA): TGCAGCGCCGCAGGTAGCGGGGGCACAGATACGCAGTATTTT. Translating it yields CSAAGSGGTDTQYF.

The CDR3 coding sequence is TGTGCCATCCGCAGTCCGGGGGGGACTAAAGAGACCCAGTACTTC. The encoded protein is CAIRSPGGTKETQYF. The chain links TRBV27 to TRBJ2-5, with TRBD2 identical over 8 bases. Germline CDR1 is MNHEY and CDR2 is SMNVEV (reference sequence). The CDR3 is 15 amino acids. V lost 10 bases, J lost 3 bases, and 13 bases stayed unmatched.

This clone has more than one count but fewer than ten. The chain employs TRBV29-1 and TRBJ2-1; 9 bases are shared with TRBD1. CDR3 length equals 15 residues. Germline V gives CDR1 SQVTM, CDR2 ANQGSEA. V dropped 0 bases and J dropped 8; count of bases not matched to a gene: 8. The CDR3 DNA is TGCAGCGTTGAAGACCCGGGACAGGGTTTTGATGAGCAGTTCTTC. Translating gives CSVEDPGQGFDEQFF.

The chain carries TRBV4-1 and TRBJ1-1, with 7 bases matching TRBD1. This CDR3 region has 15 residues. J gave up 4 bases and V 2 bases, and 7 bases lay outside the gene matches. Germline loops: CDR1 MGHRA, CDR2 YSYEKL. CDR3 sequence (DNA): TGCGCCAGCAGCCAACCGACAGGGCGCGGCACTGAAGCTTTCTTT. Its protein is CASSQPTGRGTEAFF.

This clone was seen once. The CDR3 DNA reads TGTGCCTGGAGTGTTGGGACAGGGGAAAAACTGTTTTTT. It is translated as CAWSVGTGEKLFF. The chain employs TRBV30 and TRBJ1-4, with TRBD1 matching 9 bases. J gave up 8 bases and V 0 bases, and 1 base lay outside the gene matches. CDR3 length equals 13 residues. The germline gives CDR1 GTSNPN, CDR2 SVGIG (reference sequence).

J is TRBJ1-1 and V is TRBV7-2; 8 bases line up with TRBD1. V shed 5 bases and J 4 bases; nucleotides not matched to a gene: 6. This CDR3 contains 14 residues. Germline V CDR1 and CDR2: SGHTA, FQGNSA. The DNA for the CDR3 is TGTGCCAGCAGCACTTATGACAGGGGCACTGAAGCTTTCTTT. Amino acids: CASSTYDRGTEAFF.

V and J are TRBV7-2 and TRBJ2-3, with TRBD2 identical over 8 bases. CDR1 is SGHTA and CDR2 is FQGNSA in the germline V gene. J gave up 6 bases and V 5 bases, and 4 bases lay outside the gene matches. The CDR3 extends over 13 amino acids. The CDR3 reads CASSPIAGDTQYF. The CDR3 DNA follows: TGTGCCAGCAGCCCGATAGCGGGGGATACGCAGTATTTT.

This rearrangement joins TRBV6-2 or TRBV6-3 to TRBJ2-1; maybe TRBD1 (5 bases). Trimming removed 2 bases at V and 0 bases at J, with 14 bases between. Germline V CDR1 and CDR2: MNHEY, SVGEGT. The CDR3 has 17 residues. The CDR3 coding sequence is TGTGCCAGCAGTTACCTAGGGGTGAGGAGCTCCTACAATGAGCAGTTCTTC. Its protein is CASSYLGVRSSYNEQFF.

J is TRBJ1-1 and V is TRBV2; D is ambiguous. V was clipped by 8 bases and J by 3 bases, with 13 bases between them. The germline CDR1 and CDR2 sequences are SNHLY and FYNNEI. This CDR3 is built from 13 residues. The CDR3 DNA sequence: TGTGCCAGCCAAGTCGACGGGGACACTGAAGCTTTCTTT. Protein sequence: CASQVDGDTEAFF.

The V and J genes are TRBV2 and TRBJ1-3; D may be TRBD1 (6 bases). The germline V gene has CDR1 SNHLY and CDR2 FYNNEI. The CDR3 is 15 amino acids. Deletions cut 2 bases from V and 2 bases from J, with 10 bases between. CDR3 nucleotides: TGTGCCAGCAGTGAACAGGGGAAAGCTGGAAACACCATATATTTT. As protein: CASSEQGKAGNTIYF. Full variable domain (remainder filled in from reference TRBV2 and TRBJ1-3): EPEVTQTPSHQVTQMGQEVILRCVPISNHLYFYWYRQILGQKVEFLVSFYNNEISEKSEIFDDQFSVERPDGSNFTLKIRSTKLEDSAMYFCASSEQGKAGNTIYFGEGSWLTVV.

The rearrangement joins TRBV29-1 to TRBJ2-7, with TRBD1 matching 8 bases. The V gene's germline CDR1 is SQVTM and CDR2 ANQGSEA. V lost 4 bases and J lost 3; bases outside the gene matches: 5. CDR3 length equals 13 residues. CDR3 residues: CSVAGQGLYEQYF. The CDR3, as DNA: TGCAGCGTTGCTGGACAGGGCCTCTACGAGCAGTACTTC.

The chain uses TRBV2 and TRBJ1-2; 11 bases fit TRBD1. Germline V CDR1 and CDR2: SNHLY, FYNNEI. With 5 bases clipped from V and 4 bases from J, the junction kept 3 bases outside the gene matches. This CDR3 has 14 residues. The CDR3: CASSTGTGGYGYTF. CDR3 DNA sequence: TGTGCCAGCAGTACCGGGACAGGGGGCTATGGCTACACCTTC. The complete variable domain, with remaining parts taken from reference TRBV2 and TRBJ1-2, reads EPEVTQTPSHQVTQMGQEVILRCVPISNHLYFYWYRQILGQKVEFLVSFYNNEISEKSEIFDDQFSVERPDGSNFTLKIRSTKLEDSAMYFCASSTGTGGYGYTFGSGTRLTVV.

The chain joins TRBV27 to TRBJ1-2; D not certain. The CDR3 totals 14 residues. The germline gives CDR1 MNHEY, CDR2 SMNVEV (reference sequence). V was pared by 2 bases and J by 1 base, with 8 bases between. The CDR3 DNA is TGTGCCAGCAGTTTAACCGGGTTTAACTATGGCTACACCTTC. It specifies CASSLTGFNYGYTF.

The chain links TRBV9 to TRBJ2-1; the D is unclear. Germline CDR1 and CDR2: SGDLS and YYNGEE. This CDR3 has 17 amino acids. V lost 3 bases and J 2 bases, leaving 18 bases between the germline ends. CDR3 loop: CASSALGSLGPYNEQFF. The CDR3 DNA reads as TGTGCCAGCAGCGCCCTGGGTTCGCTTGGGCCCTACAATGAGCAGTTCTTC.

V gene TRBV6-5 combines with J gene TRBJ1-1; TRBD1 matches at 8 bases. V lost 10 bases, J lost 4 bases, and 5 bases stayed unmatched. CDR1 and CDR2 from the germline V gene are MNHEY and SVGAGI. This CDR3 has 12 amino acids. The CDR3 bases are TGTGCCATTGGACAGGGCGGCACTGAAGCTTTCTTT. It yields the protein CAIGQGGTEAFF.

The CDR3 coding sequence is TGCGCCAGCAGCTTCGCGGCAACTAATGAAAAACTGTTTTTT. Translation gives CASSFAATNEKLFF. The rearrangement uses TRBV5-1 and TRBJ1-4; D is undetermined. CDR3 length: 14 residues. Trimming pared 2 bases from V and 0 bases from J, leaving 5 bases between. Germline values: CDR1 SGHRS, CDR2 YFSETQ.

This chain connects TRBV5-6 to TRBJ2-5, with 9 bases aligning to TRBD2. The V gene end was trimmed by 5 bases and the J gene end by 2 bases; junction bases not matched to a gene: 10. CDR3 length equals 16 residues. CDR1 SGHDT and CDR2 YYEEEE come from the germline V gene. CDR3 sequence reads: CASSPTYSGGQETQYF. The CDR3 DNA is TGTGCCAGCAGTCCAACCTATAGCGGGGGACAAGAGACCCAGTACTTC.

The J gene is TRBJ1-4, the V gene TRBV4-1; perhaps TRBD1 as D (5 bases). The germline V gene has CDR1 MGHRA and CDR2 YSYEKL. The CDR3 is made up of 16 amino acids. The V and J ends lost 1 base and 2 bases respectively, with 11 bases between them. CDR3 nucleotide sequence: TGCGCCAGCAGCCAAGGGGGGGTAGCGACTAATGAAAAACTGTTTTTT. Amino acids: CASSQGGVATNEKLFF.

This clone was seen only once. The chain employs TRBV6-5 and TRBJ1-2; D call uncertain. This CDR3 comprises 13 residues. From germline, CDR1 is MNHEY and CDR2 SVGAGI. Trimming pared 5 bases from V and 6 bases from J, leaving 13 bases between. DNA for the CDR3: TGTGCCAGCAGTAACGGTGCGGCCCATGGCTACACCTTC. Encoded protein: CASSNGAAHGYTF.

The rearrangement links TRBV5-6 to TRBJ1-2; no clear D gene. V dropped 6 bases and J dropped 1 base, with 10 bases sitting between them. The length of the CDR3 is 13 residues. The germline gives CDR1 SGHDT, CDR2 YYEEEE. CDR3 region: CASTGYVNYGYTF. The CDR3 DNA is TGTGCCAGCACAGGTTACGTTAACTATGGCTACACCTTC.

This clone has a handful of counts. The chain carries TRBV6-5 and TRBJ1-6, with D unresolved. CDR3 length: 16 residues. The germline gives CDR1 MNHEY, CDR2 SVGAGI. V lost 2 bases, J lost 4 bases, and 12 bases lay in between. This chain's CDR3 is CASSYVRGGYNSPLHF. The CDR3 DNA reads as TGTGCCAGCAGTTACGTCCGAGGAGGGTATAATTCACCCCTCCACTTT.

This chain uses TRBV30 with TRBJ2-5, with TRBD2 as a possible D gene (6 bases). There are 15 residues in the CDR3. CDR1 and CDR2 from the germline V gene are GTSNPN and SVGIG (reference sequence). Trimming removed 2 bases from V and 5 bases from J, with 18 bases in between. CDR3 bases: TGTGCCTGGAGTACGCGCGGCGGGGCTAGTGAGACCCAGTACTTC. This codes for CAWSTRGGASETQYF.

The chain carries TRBV5-8 and TRBJ1-1; D unclear. The CDR3 has 13 amino acids. Germline loops: CDR1 SGHTS, CDR2 YDEGEE. The germline V and J ends were trimmed by 4 bases and 3 bases, with 10 bases remaining between them. DNA for the CDR3: TGTGCCAGCAGCCCGGGATGGCACACTGAAGCTTTCTTT. Translated: CASSPGWHTEAFF.

The V and J genes are TRBV5-6 and TRBJ2-5; 7 bases line up with TRBD1. The germline V gene has CDR1 SGHDT and CDR2 YYEEEE. The V and J ends lost 3 bases and 2 bases, in that order; junction bases with no gene match: 16. CDR3 size: 18 residues. CDR3 sequence: CASSSEHPRDRKQETQYF. CDR3 bases: TGTGCCAGCAGCTCGGAACACCCCCGGGACAGAAAACAAGAGACCCAGTACTTC.

The CDR3 coding sequence is TGTGCCAGCAGTCCACGACAGGGCCCTACCTACGAGCAGTACTTC. This codes for CASSPRQGPTYEQYF. The genes are TRBV25-1 and TRBJ2-7, with 7 bases that match TRBD1. V lost 5 bases, J lost 2 bases, and 9 bases stayed unmatched. The length of the CDR3 is 15 residues. The germline CDR1 and CDR2 sequences are MGHDK and SYGVNS.

V usage is TRBV19 and J usage is TRBJ1-5, with 7 bases fitting TRBD1. The junction had 3 bases not matched to a gene; V was cut back by 1 base and J by 3 bases. The germline V gene encodes CDR1 LNHDA and CDR2 SQIVND (reference sequence). The CDR3 is made up of 15 amino acids. The CDR3 loop reads CASSIGQGHNQPQHF. CDR3 nucleotide sequence: TGTGCCAGTAGTATAGGACAGGGCCACAATCAGCCCCAGCATTTT.

Here the CDR3 DNA reads TGTGCCAGCAGGACAGGGGGGCAGGGCTATGGCTACACCTTC. It translates to CASRTGGQGYGYTF. The J gene is TRBJ1-2, the V gene TRBV28, with TRBD1 identical over 9 bases. CDR3 length equals 14 residues. From germline, CDR1 is MDHEN and CDR2 SYDVKM. V shed 6 bases, J shed 4 bases, and the junction held 6 bases outside the gene matches.

The chain employs TRBV7-2 and TRBJ2-1; the D is unclear. This CDR3 has 15 residues. V was trimmed by 2 bases and J by 4 bases, leaving 12 bases between them. From germline, CDR1 is SGHTA and CDR2 FQGNSA. Here the CDR3 DNA reads TGTGCCAGCAGCTTAACCGCGGCAATTTACAATGAGCAGTTCTTC. Its translation: CASSLTAAIYNEQFF.

This chain uses TRBV12-3 or TRBV12-4 with TRBJ2-1, with unresolved D. V lost 1 base, J lost 10 bases, and 8 bases lay in between. CDR3 length: 12 amino acids. This CDR3 is CASSLVPTEQFF. For the CDR3, the DNA is TGTGCCAGCAGTTTAGTCCCTACCGAGCAGTTCTTC.